This T cell receptor (beta chain) was recorded in a study of blood T cell repertoires in COVID-19. V gave up 3 bases and J gave up 4 bases; unmatched junction bases: 8. The CDR3 runs 15 residues. CDR1 is SGHAT and CDR2 is FQDESV in the germline V gene (reference sequence). Profiling relied on immunoSEQ multiplex PCR, and the TCRdb table lists in-frame clones only, not all of them. The data show about 310,000 clones, roughly 87% seen once. This sequence was found in a woman younger than 35 who had recovered from COVID-19. The chain joins TRBV11-1 to TRBJ1-1; 7 positions agree with TRBD1. The source material was PBMCs or T cells enriched from blood (not recorded which). The chain's CDR3 is CASSLAGQRGTEAFF. Here the CDR3 DNA reads TGTGCCAGCAGCTTGGCGGGACAGAGGGGCACTGAAGCTTTCTTT.